A selection of T cell receptor beta chains follows, all from one sample in a study of blood T cell repertoires in COVID-19. The method was immunoSEQ multiplex PCR; TCRdb's version includes in-frame clones alone and lacks a portion of them. This table has roughly 300,000 clones, roughly 85% appearing once. The sequencing sample was made of PBMCs or T cells enriched from blood (not recorded which). The origin of the receptors is a woman aged 50 to 60 who had recovered from COVID-19. The CDR3 runs from the conserved cysteine through the conserved F or W. The D gene is left open where the match is weak. Not every row has a clone size; where given, it reads once, few, many or a size class.

D	length	size	J	V	DNA	CDR3
TRBD2	18	NA	TRBJ2-1	TRBV5-1	TGCGCCAGCAGCTTGGGGACTAGCGGGGGCCTCTTGTCCAATGAGCAGTTCTTC	CASSLGTSGGLLSNEQFF
TRBD2	17	NA	TRBJ2-1	TRBV5-1	TGCGCCAGCAGCTGGACTAGCGGGGGGGCCGGAGGCAATGAGCAGTTCTTC	CASSWTSGGAGGNEQFF
TRBD1	12	NA	TRBJ1-1	TRBV7-9	TGTGCCAGCAGCTCAGGACAGGGGGCGGCTTTCTTT	CASSSGQGAAFF
NA	15	NA	TRBJ1-5	TRBV21-1	TGTGCCAGCAGCAAAGGGCTAGCAGATGATCAGCCCCAGCATTTT	CASSKGLADDQPQHF
TRBD1	18	NA	TRBJ1-6	TRBV4-2	TGTGCCAGCAGCCAGATGAGCTACAGGGGACGCTATAATTCACCCCTCCACTTT	CASSQMSYRGRYNSPLHF
TRBD1	16	NA	TRBJ2-2	TRBV4-1	TGCGCCAGCAGCCTCAGGACAGGCCCGAACACCGGGGAGCTGTTTTTT	CASSLRTGPNTGELFF
NA	13	many	TRBJ1-1	TRBV5-4	TGTGCCAGCATCTTTGAAGGGGGCACTGAAGCTTTCTTT	CASIFEGGTEAFF
NA	15	NA	TRBJ1-2	TRBV28	TGTGCCAGCAGTCCAGTGGGTAAGAGGTACTATGGCTACACCTTC	CASSPVGKRYYGYTF
TRBD2	15	once	TRBJ2-7	TRBV4-1	TGCGCCAGCAGCTTCGCGGTTAGCGGGGGCTACGAGCAGTACTTC	CASSFAVSGGYEQYF
TRBD1	15	once	TRBJ2-7	TRBV15	TGTGCCACCAGCGCGACGGGACAGGGACGAGGAGAGCAGTACTTC	CATSATGQGRGEQYF
NA	16	few	TRBJ1-6	TRBV2	TGTGCCAGCAGTCCCAGGCTTAGCTCCTATAATTCACCCCTCCACTTT	CASSPRLSSYNSPLHF
NA	12	NA	TRBJ2-1	TRBV3-1/TRBV3-2	TGTGCCAGCAGCCAAATTACTAGGCGGCAGTTCTTC	CASSQITRRQFF
TRBD2	14	NA	TRBJ2-1	TRBV11-2	TGTGCCAGCAGCCTAGCGGGAGGACACAATGAGCAGTTCTTC	CASSLAGGHNEQFF
NA	12	NA	TRBJ1-4	TRBV5-1	TGCGCCAGCCGGGTCGGTAATGAAAAACTGTTTTTT	CASRVGNEKLFF
TRBD2	16	NA	TRBJ2-7	TRBV6-2/TRBV6-3	TGTGCCAGCAGTTCCTCAATCGGACTAGCCGGTTACGAGCAGTACTTC	CASSSSIGLAGYEQYF
NA	15	NA	TRBJ2-7	TRBV19	TGTGCCAGTAGTATAGACGGTTACAGCTCCTACGAGCAGTACTTC	CASSIDGYSSYEQYF
TRBD2	15	NA	TRBJ2-7	TRBV5-4	TGTGCCAGCAGCTTTGGAAGCGGGGTCTCCTACGAGCAGTACTTC	CASSFGSGVSYEQYF
NA	14	NA	TRBJ1-3	TRBV5-5	TGTGCCAGCAGCTTGAAAGGGGTTGGAAACACCATATATTTT	CASSLKGVGNTIYF
NA	16	few	TRBJ2-7	TRBV25-1	TGTGCCAGCAGGTTAGGCGGGGCAGCTAAGTCCTACGAGCAGTACTTC	CASRLGGAAKSYEQYF
NA	16	NA	TRBJ2-7	TRBV30	TGTGCCTGGACCGCACCGTGGCCAGGGGGGAACTACGAGCAGTACTTC	CAWTAPWPGGNYEQYF
TRBD2	14	NA	TRBJ2-7	TRBV30	TGTGCCTGGAGTGGGGCTAGCGGAGTACGCGAGCAGTACTTC	CAWSGASGVREQYF
NA	13	NA	TRBJ2-5	TRBV6-2/TRBV6-3	TGTGCCAGCAGTTACCAGGGGAGAGAGACCCAGTACTTC	CASSYQGRETQYF
TRBD2	16	NA	TRBJ2-3	TRBV4-2	TGTGCCAGCAGCTCACTACCGGGACTAGCGGGAGAGACGCAGTATTTT	CASSSLPGLAGETQYF
NA	13	NA	TRBJ1-6	TRBV9	TGTGCCAGCAGCGTCACCGGGGAGAGCCCCCTCCACTTT	CASSVTGESPLHF
TRBD1	13	NA	TRBJ1-6	TRBV30	TGTGCCTGGAAGACAGGGGTGGAATCACCCCTCCACTTT	CAWKTGVESPLHF
TRBD1	14	NA	TRBJ1-3	TRBV7-2	TGTGCCAGCAGCACGGACAGGGGTGGAAACACCATATATTTT	CASSTDRGGNTIYF
NA	13	NA	TRBJ1-5	TRBV18	TGTGCCAGCTCAACGGAGGTCGGGGAGCCCCAGCATTTT	CASSTEVGEPQHF
TRBD2	16	once	TRBJ2-2	TRBV18	TGTGCCAGCTCACCACAAGCGGGAGCGAGAACCGGGGAGCTGTTTTTT	CASSPQAGARTGELFF
NA	16	NA	TRBJ1-1	TRBV28	TGTGCCAGCAGCCCTGAAGAAACAGGGAAGAACACTGAAGCTTTCTTT	CASSPEETGKNTEAFF
TRBD1	15	NA	TRBJ2-5	TRBV7-8	TGTGCCAGCAGCGTACAGGGGACCCCCCAAGAGACCCAGTACTTC	CASSVQGTPQETQYF
NA	15	NA	TRBJ1-4	TRBV25-1	TGTGCCAGCACCGCAAGGGGCAGGGTCGGGGAAAAACTGTTTTTT	CASTARGRVGEKLFF
NA	18	few	TRBJ2-1	TRBV24-1	TGTGCCACCAGTTCGACTAAAGCAGGAACCTCGACCTACAATGAGCAGTTCTTC	CATSSTKAGTSTYNEQFF
NA	13	NA	TRBJ2-3	TRBV25-1	TGTGCCAGCAGTGTTCGGGGGACAGATACGCAGTATTTT	CASSVRGTDTQYF
NA	15	NA	TRBJ1-2	TRBV24-1	TGTGCCACCAGTGATTTGCAGCGGCAGGCCCGGGGCTACACCTTC	CATSDLQRQARGYTF
NA	20	NA	TRBJ2-1	TRBV3-1/TRBV3-2	TGTGCCAGCAGCCAAGATAGGAGGTCCTGGTGCGGGTCCTCCTACAATGAGCAGTTCTTC	CASSQDRRSWCGSSYNEQFF